Presented here are 21 T cell receptor beta chains from one specimen sequenced in a study of neurological immune-mediated disorders. TCRdb used MiXCR to reprocess the 5' RACE reads, holding one entry per CDR3 protein. The data show just under 20,000 distinct CDR3 sequences, with 7% to 8.5% seen just once and about a sixth held by the top ten. Sequenced: CD8+ T cells from blood. Source of these receptors: a woman aged 30 to 39 with HTLV-1-associated myelopathy (HAM/TSP).

This clonotype was counted at least ten times. The rearrangement links TRBV12-3 or TRBV12-4 to TRBJ2-7, with no clear D. Trimming left V 0 bases short and J 2 bases short, with 17 bases between. This CDR3 region has 17 residues. This CDR3 reads CASSLAATGSKPYEQYF. CDR3 nucleotide sequence: TGTGCCAGCAGTTTAGCGGCAACTGGCTCCAAGCCCTACGAGCAGTACTTC.

This clonotype was recorded at least ten times. The J gene is TRBJ2-3, the V gene TRBV5-1, with a weak D call TRBD1 (5 bases). The CDR3 runs to 14 residues. Trimming pared 0 bases from V and 6 bases from J, leaving 11 bases between. CDR1 is SGHRS and CDR2 is YFSETQ in the germline V gene. CDR3 protein: CASSLDRSGDTQYF. The CDR3 DNA sequence: TGCGCCAGCAGCTTGGATAGGTCAGGGGATACGCAGTATTTT.

The sample holds many counts of this clonotype. The chain joins TRBV5-1 to TRBJ2-7; no clear D. Germline assignment: CDR1 SGHRS and CDR2 YFSETQ. The CDR3 sequence is 15 residues long. Deletions cut 1 base from V and 0 bases from J, with 11 bases between. CDR3 DNA: TGCGCCAGCAGCTTGAAGGTTGGCAGCTCCTACGAGCAGTACTTC. Its protein is CASSLKVGSSYEQYF.

This clonotype was detected many times. CDR3 coding DNA: TGCGCCAGCAGCTTGGTGGGAAACAATGAGCAGTTCTTC. It is translated as CASSLVGNNEQFF. The chain joins TRBV5-1 to TRBJ2-1, with D unclear. Germline V lookup: CDR1 SGHRS, CDR2 YFSETQ. The CDR3 length is 13 residues. Trimming cost V 0 bases and J 5 bases, with 6 bases left between them.

In this sample, this clonotype turned up many times. This rearrangement joins TRBV7-9 to TRBJ2-1, with D possibly matching TRBD2 (7 bases). Per the germline V gene, CDR1 is SEHNR and CDR2 is FQNEAQ (reference sequence). The V and J ends lost 6 bases and 8 bases respectively, with 11 bases between them. The CDR3 has 12 amino acids. DNA of the CDR3: TGTGCCAGCAGAGGGGGGGCATATGAGCAGTTCTTC. The encoded protein is CASRGGAYEQFF.

This clonotype was seen repeatedly, ten times or more. This chain joins TRBV29-1 and TRBJ2-1, with 8 nucleotides matching TRBD2. From germline, CDR1 is SQVTM and CDR2 ANQGSEA. The CDR3 is 16 amino acids. V shed 8 bases, J shed 2 bases, and the junction held 14 bases outside the gene matches. CDR3: CSLAGTSTGPYNEQFF. The CDR3 bases are TGCAGCTTGGCCGGGACTAGTACTGGCCCCTACAATGAGCAGTTCTTC.

There are many counts of this clonotype. This chain links TRBV12-3 or TRBV12-4 with TRBJ2-2; 9 nucleotides match TRBD2. The CDR3 sequence is 17 residues long. The V segment lost 6 bases and the J segment 1 base; nucleotides outside the gene matches: 9. The chain's CDR3 is CASRPPLAGENTGELFF. The CDR3 region has the DNA TGTGCCAGCAGACCCCCCTTAGCGGGGGAGAACACCGGGGAGCTGTTTTTT.

This clonotype was detected ten times or more. A much larger clone lies a single base off, so this may be a read error. V gene TRBV4-1 combines with J gene TRBJ2-3; unclear D gene. Per the germline V gene, CDR1 is MGHRA and CDR2 is YSYEKL. The CDR3 covers 14 residues. In nucleotides, the CDR3 is TGCGCCAACAGCCAAGTTCAGACCACAGATACGCAGTATTTT. Amino acids: CANSQVQTTDTQYF.

The CDR3 sequence is CASSSEGGDTQYF. The CDR3 DNA follows: TGTGCCAGCAGCTCAGAAGGGGGAGATACGCAGTATTTT. The rearrangement uses TRBV7-7 and TRBJ2-3, with a weak D call TRBD1 (6 bases). The V end lost 4 bases, the J end lost 5 bases, and 10 bases lay between the germline ends. The CDR3 loop spans 13 amino acids. Germline loops: CDR1 SSHAT, CDR2 FNYEAQ (reference sequence).

Relative to its sample, this clonotype is medium-sized. The chain is built from TRBV19 and TRBJ1-1; TRBD1 agrees at 7 bases. Germline values: CDR1 LNHDA, CDR2 SQIVND (reference sequence). The CDR3 is 13 amino acids. V shed 9 bases and J 6 bases; nucleotides not matched to a gene: 10. The CDR3 DNA follows: TGTGCCAGGAGTTACAGGGGAGTACCTGAAGCTTTCTTT. Its protein product is CARSYRGVPEAFF.

This clonotype showed up many times. The rearrangement links TRBV29-1 to TRBJ2-1; tentatively, D is TRBD1 or TRBD2 (6 bases each). Germline-derived CDR1 and CDR2 are SQVTM and ANQGSEA. The CDR3 length is 13 residues. Trimming removed 7 bases from V and 2 bases from J, with 12 bases in between. The CDR3 spells CSAEGGTYNEQFF. Here the CDR3 DNA reads TGCAGCGCCGAGGGGGGAACCTACAATGAGCAGTTCTTC.

This clonotype has ten or more counts. This sequence joins TRBV2 and TRBJ1-1; TRBD1 matches 7 bases. The CDR3 length is 14 residues. Looked up from germline, CDR1 is SNHLY and CDR2 is FYNNEI. V trimming: 8 bases; J trimming: 8 bases; junction bases outside the gene matches: 14. The CDR3 sequence: CASRSGTATWEAFF. CDR3 DNA: TGTGCCAGCCGAAGCGGGACAGCCACGTGGGAAGCTTTCTTT.

This clonotype was seen at least ten times. V gene TRBV5-8 combines with J gene TRBJ2-7; 12 bases are a match to TRBD1. Per the germline V gene, CDR1 is SGHTS and CDR2 is YDEGEE. The CDR3 loop spans 18 amino acids. V was clipped by 1 base and J by 0 bases; unmatched bases: 8. The CDR3 is CASSLRRGTGGLSYEQYF. The CDR3 coding sequence is TGTGCCAGCAGCTTGCGGAGGGGGACAGGGGGCCTCTCCTACGAGCAGTACTTC.

At least ten counts were recorded for this clonotype. The chain is built from TRBV20-1 and TRBJ1-2; no definite D call. CDR3 size: 12 residues. Germline CDR1 is DFQATT and CDR2 is SNEGSKA (reference sequence). V lost 1 base and J 7 bases, leaving 10 bases between the germline ends. CDR3 region: CSARVAESGYTF. CDR3 sequence (DNA): TGCAGTGCTAGAGTAGCTGAGTCTGGCTACACCTTC.

This clonotype showed up many times. This chain uses TRBV5-1 with TRBJ1-6; a possible D gene is TRBD1 (5 bases). Germline V gene lookup returns CDR1 SGHRS and CDR2 YFSETQ. The V end was cut by 2 bases, the J end by 14 bases, with 11 bases between. The CDR3 loop spans 12 amino acids. The CDR3: CASSLDRGALHF. DNA of the CDR3: TGCGCCAGCAGCTTAGATCGGGGGGCCCTCCACTTT.

This clonotype occurred many times. The chain has TRBV14 and TRBJ1-3; 8 nucleotides align to TRBD1. Per germline, CDR1 SGHDN and CDR2 FVKESK. With V trimmed by 4 bases and J by 3 bases, 8 bases remained unmatched. CDR3 length equals 16 residues. The CDR3 loop is CASSPSTGDGGNTIYF. As DNA, the CDR3 is TGTGCCAGCAGCCCCTCGACAGGGGATGGTGGAAACACCATATATTTT. The full variable domain, completed using reference TRBV14 and TRBJ1-3, is EAGVTQFPSHSVIEKGQTVTLRCDPISGHDNLYWYRRVMGKEIKFLLHFVKESKQDESGMPNNRFLAERTGGTYSTLKVQPAELEDSGVYFCASSPSTGDGGNTIYFGEGSWLTVV.

This clonotype has a count of ten or more. The chain uses TRBV29-1 and TRBJ2-3; D may be TRBD1 or TRBD2 (7 bases each). Germline values: CDR1 SQVTM, CDR2 ANQGSEA. V lost 5 bases and J lost 4, with 25 bases in between. This CDR3 region has 17 residues. In DNA form, the CDR3 reads TGCAGCGTTTTCGCACAGGGGAAGGATGCGGGGGCAGATACGCAGTATTTT. It yields the protein CSVFAQGKDAGADTQYF.

This clonotype was found many times. The genes are TRBV20-1 and TRBJ1-6, with a possible D match to TRBD1 (6 bases). The V gene lost 0 bases and the J gene lost 4 bases, with 13 bases spanning the gap. The CDR3 has 16 residues. Germline values: CDR1 DFQATT, CDR2 SNEGSKA (reference sequence). This CDR3 is CSARETGKLYNSPLHF. For the CDR3, the DNA is TGCAGTGCTAGAGAAACAGGGAAGCTGTATAATTCACCCCTCCACTTT.

This clonotype occurred many times. This rearrangement joins TRBV12-3 or TRBV12-4 to TRBJ1-2; D is unresolved. The V end was cut by 3 bases, the J end by 2 bases, with 10 bases between. This CDR3 spans 14 amino acids. CDR3 sequence reads: CASSLGRENYGYTF. CDR3 nucleotides: TGTGCCAGCAGTTTGGGTAGGGAGAACTATGGCTACACCTTC.

A word on this clonotype: Given a much more abundant clone one base away, this may be a read error. The chain employs TRBV5-4 and TRBJ2-7, with D perhaps matching TRBD1 (6 bases). The CDR3 loop spans 14 amino acids. Germline V gives CDR1 SGHNT, CDR2 YYREEE (reference sequence). The CDR3: CASSRTEGSFEQYF. The DNA for the CDR3 is TGTGCCAGCAGCCGGACAGAGGGCTCCTTCGAGCAGTACTTC.

Many counts were recorded for this clonotype. The chain uses TRBV25-1 and TRBJ1-1, with unresolved D. V lost 6 bases and J lost 0, with 8 bases in between. The CDR3 loop spans 13 amino acids. The germline V gene has CDR1 MGHDK and CDR2 SYGVNS. The CDR3 nucleotides read TGTGCCAGCAGAGAGAGCATGAACACTGAAGCTTTCTTT. This sequence encodes CASRESMNTEAFF.